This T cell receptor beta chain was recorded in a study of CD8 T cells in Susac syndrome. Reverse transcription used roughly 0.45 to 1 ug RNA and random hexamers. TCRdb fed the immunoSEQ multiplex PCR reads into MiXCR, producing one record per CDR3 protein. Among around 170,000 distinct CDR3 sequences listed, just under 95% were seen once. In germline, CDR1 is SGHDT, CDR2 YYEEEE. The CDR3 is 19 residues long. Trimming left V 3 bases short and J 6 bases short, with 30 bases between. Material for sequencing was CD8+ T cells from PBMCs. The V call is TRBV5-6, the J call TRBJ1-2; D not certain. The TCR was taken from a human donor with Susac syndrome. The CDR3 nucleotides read TGTGCCAGCAGCTCGGACCAAGGGATTCCTCACCTGACGATCAATGGCTACACCTTC. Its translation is CASSSDQGIPHLTINGYTF.